This T cell receptor (beta chain) was observed in a study of blood T cells in healthy people across ages. The count of this clonotype is one. With 0 bases removed from V and 1 base from J, the gap between germline ends came to 8 bases. The CDR3 totals 15 residues. Per the germline V gene, CDR1 is SGHRS and CDR2 is YFSETQ. The authors ran a second PCR of about 6 to 11 cycles using a sample-barcoded 5' primer and a J-beta primer mix. TCRdb re-called the 5' RACE reads through MiXCR, storing one row per CDR3 protein. Of about 620,000 distinct CDR3 sequences listed, roughly half are singletons. Sequenced sample: blood. The rearrangement links TRBV5-1 to TRBJ1-5; D may be TRBD1 (5 bases). The origin of this receptor is a woman older than 75 in good health. CDR3 in DNA: TGCGCCAGCAGCTTGGCCGGGGCGAGCAATCAGCCCCAGCATTTT. Protein: CASSLAGASNQPQHF.